This TCR beta chain stems from a study of blood T cell repertoires in COVID-19. Study background: Italy, Spain and the United States were the sources of the convalescent and acute COVID-19 samples. PBMCs, B-cell-depleted T cells, or T cells provided the cDNA or gDNA that made up the material.

V lost 2 bases and J lost 8; bases outside the gene matches: 10. This CDR3 is 15 amino acids long. Germline V gene lookup returns CDR1 GTSNPN and CDR2 SVGIG (reference sequence). Followed over time, Seattle patients had been enrolled while infection was active. As processed by the authors: For nucleated cells, counts were estimated from reference gene primer amplification. The data were produced by immunoSEQ multiplex PCR, yet TCRdb's version contains in-frame clones alone and is incomplete. That table supplies the V and J calls and clone size; D and trimming were determined from the DNA. The sample holds approximately 22,000 clones, roughly four fifths seen once.

The source material was peripheral blood. This chain uses TRBV30 with TRBJ2-2; TRBD2 aligns across 8 bases. This TCR came from a woman aged 70 to 79 with COVID-19, enrolled during active disease. DNA of the CDR3: TGTGCCTGGAGTCGGGCAGGCGGGGGGCCGGGGGAGCTGTTTTTT. As protein: CAWSRAGGGPGELFF. The full variable domain, completed using reference TRBV30 and TRBJ2-2, is SQTIHQWPATLVQPVGSPLSLECTVEGTSNPNLYWYRQAAGRGLQLLFYSVGIGQISSEVPQNLSASRPQDRQFILSSKKLLLSDSGFYLCAWSRAGGGPGELFFGEGSRLTVL.